This T cell receptor beta chain was sequenced during a study of graft-versus-host responses after intestinal transplantation. Study as a whole: Each patient got anti-thymocyte globulin induction, then tacrolimus and steroids for around three years.

The data were produced by immunoSEQ multiplex PCR, yet TCRdb's version contains in-frame clones alone and is incomplete. The sample has about 90,000 clones; roughly four fifths are singletons. In regard to this clone: Its antigen is still unknown.

The CDR3 runs to 16 residues. J was trimmed by 2 bases and V by 5 bases; bases with no gene match: 5. CDR1 is MNHEY and CDR2 is SMNVEV in the germline V gene (reference sequence). Study-wide points: Marrow from the recipient contained GvH clones, some of which had appeared first in ileum or blood.

This clonotype originated in a human donor who received an intestinal transplant. The chain combines TRBV27 with TRBJ2-3; 12 nucleotides line up with TRBD2. This material consisted of unstimulated CD8+ T cells sorted from spleen or lymph node cells, taken before intestinal transplant. The CDR3 DNA sequence: TGTGCCAGCAGTGAGTGGACTAGCGGGGCCACAGATACGCAGTATTTT. It yields the protein CASSEWTSGATDTQYF.